This T cell receptor (beta chain) was sequenced for a study of blood T cell repertoires in COVID-19. Sequencing was performed with immunoSEQ multiplex PCR; in TCRdb, only in-frame clones are kept and a portion is missing. The table records around 130,000 clones, 84% of them present only once. With V trimmed by 0 bases and J by 7 bases, 15 bases remained unmatched. The CDR3 is made up of 19 amino acids. Germline V gene data show CDR1 as LGHDT and CDR2 as YNNKEL (reference sequence). Participant age was about 18 to 89 years, and participants resided in roughly 25 US areas. This TCR was sampled from a woman aged 18-30 years who had been exposed to COVID-19. This chain connects TRBV3-1 (or the pseudogene TRBV3-2) to TRBJ2-2; 9 bases line up with TRBD1. The sequenced sample consisted of PBMCs or T cells enriched from blood (not recorded which). The CDR3 DNA follows: TGTGCCAGCAGCCAAGATCGAGGGTGGGAGACAGGGGGTATCGGGGAGCTGTTTTTT. It is translated as CASSQDRGWETGGIGELFF.